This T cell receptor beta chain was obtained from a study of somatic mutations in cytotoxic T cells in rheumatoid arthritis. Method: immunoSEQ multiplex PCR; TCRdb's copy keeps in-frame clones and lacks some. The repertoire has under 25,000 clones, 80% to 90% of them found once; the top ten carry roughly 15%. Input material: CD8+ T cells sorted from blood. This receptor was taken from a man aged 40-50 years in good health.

The CDR3 sequence: CASTMEAIAKNIQYF. The CDR3 region has the DNA TGTGCCAGCACCATGGAGGCGATAGCCAAAAACATTCAGTACTTC. The rearrangement joins TRBV13 to TRBJ2-4; weak D call: TRBD2 (5 bases). This CDR3 contains 15 residues. CDR1 and CDR2 (germline): PRHDT, FYEKMQ (reference sequence). V lost 7 bases to trimming and J lost 0 bases, with 13 bases between them.